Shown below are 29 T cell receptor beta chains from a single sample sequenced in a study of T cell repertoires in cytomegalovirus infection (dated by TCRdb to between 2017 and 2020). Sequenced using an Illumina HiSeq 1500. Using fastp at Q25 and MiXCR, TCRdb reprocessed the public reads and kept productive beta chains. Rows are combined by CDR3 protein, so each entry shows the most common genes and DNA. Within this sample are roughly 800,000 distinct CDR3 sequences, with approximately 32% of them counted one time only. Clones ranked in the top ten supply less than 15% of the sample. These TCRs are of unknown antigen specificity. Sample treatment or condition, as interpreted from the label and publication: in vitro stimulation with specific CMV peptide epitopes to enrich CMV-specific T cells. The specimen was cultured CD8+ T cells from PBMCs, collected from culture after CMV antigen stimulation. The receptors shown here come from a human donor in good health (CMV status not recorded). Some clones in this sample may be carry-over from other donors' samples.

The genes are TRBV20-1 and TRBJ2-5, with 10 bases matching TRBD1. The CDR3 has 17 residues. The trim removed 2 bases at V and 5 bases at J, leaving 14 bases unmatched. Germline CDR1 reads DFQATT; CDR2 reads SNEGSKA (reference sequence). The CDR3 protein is CSARTGTGVSLGETQYF. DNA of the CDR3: TGCAGTGCTAGAACCGGGACAGGGGTCTCCTTGGGGGAGACCCAGTACTTC.

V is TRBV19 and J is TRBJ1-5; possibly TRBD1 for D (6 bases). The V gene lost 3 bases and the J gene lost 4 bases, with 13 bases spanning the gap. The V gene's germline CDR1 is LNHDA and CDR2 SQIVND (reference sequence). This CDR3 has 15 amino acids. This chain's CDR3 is CASSIEGQHNQPQHF. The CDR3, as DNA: TGTGCCAGTAGTATCGAAGGACAGCATAATCAGCCCCAGCATTTT.

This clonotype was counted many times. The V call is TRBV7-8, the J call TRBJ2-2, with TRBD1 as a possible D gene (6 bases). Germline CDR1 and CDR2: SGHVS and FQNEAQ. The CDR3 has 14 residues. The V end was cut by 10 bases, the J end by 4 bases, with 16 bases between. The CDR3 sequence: CAIILGAPTGELFF. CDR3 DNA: TGTGCCATTATACTGGGGGCCCCCACCGGGGAGCTGTTTTTT.

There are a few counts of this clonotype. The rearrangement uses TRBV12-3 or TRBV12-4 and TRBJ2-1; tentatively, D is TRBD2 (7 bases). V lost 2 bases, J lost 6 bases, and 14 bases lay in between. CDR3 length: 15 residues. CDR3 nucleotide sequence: TGTGCCAGCAGTTTAAGGGGGGGGCCCTTCAATGAGCAGTTCTTC. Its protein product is CASSLRGGPFNEQFF.

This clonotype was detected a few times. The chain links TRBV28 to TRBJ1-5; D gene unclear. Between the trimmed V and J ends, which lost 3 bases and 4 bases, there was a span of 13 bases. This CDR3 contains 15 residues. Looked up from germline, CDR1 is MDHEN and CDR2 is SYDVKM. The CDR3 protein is CASSFSGFGNQPQHF. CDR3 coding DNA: TGTGCCAGCAGTTTCTCAGGTTTCGGTAATCAGCCCCAGCATTTT.

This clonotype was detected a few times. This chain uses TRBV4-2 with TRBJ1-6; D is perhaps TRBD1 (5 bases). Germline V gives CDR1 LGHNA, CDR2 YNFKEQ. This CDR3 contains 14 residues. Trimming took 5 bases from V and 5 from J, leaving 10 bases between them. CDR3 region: CASSTLGDNSPLHF. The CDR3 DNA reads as TGTGCCAGCAGCACCCTGGGGGATAATTCACCCCTCCACTTT.

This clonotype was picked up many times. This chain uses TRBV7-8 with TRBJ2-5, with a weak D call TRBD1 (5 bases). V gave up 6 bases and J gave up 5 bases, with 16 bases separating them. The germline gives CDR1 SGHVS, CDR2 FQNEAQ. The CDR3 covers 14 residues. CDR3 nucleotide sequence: TGTGCCAGCAGGGGTAGTGTGGGGCTGGAGACCCAGTACTTC. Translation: CASRGSVGLETQYF.

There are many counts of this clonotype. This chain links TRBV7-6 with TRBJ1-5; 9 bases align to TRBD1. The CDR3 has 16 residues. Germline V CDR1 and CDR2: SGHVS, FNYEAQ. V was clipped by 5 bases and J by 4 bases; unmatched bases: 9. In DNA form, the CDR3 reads TGTGCCAGCAGCCCCGGACAGGGGCTAGGGAATCAGCCCCAGCATTTT. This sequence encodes CASSPGQGLGNQPQHF.

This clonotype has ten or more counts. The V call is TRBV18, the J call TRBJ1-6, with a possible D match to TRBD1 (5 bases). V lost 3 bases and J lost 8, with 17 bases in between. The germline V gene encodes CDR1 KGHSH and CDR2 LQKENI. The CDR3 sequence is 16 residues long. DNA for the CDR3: TGTGCCAGCTCACCGCCTACCGGGACGCATGATTCACCCCTCCACTTT. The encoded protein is CASSPPTGTHDSPLHF.

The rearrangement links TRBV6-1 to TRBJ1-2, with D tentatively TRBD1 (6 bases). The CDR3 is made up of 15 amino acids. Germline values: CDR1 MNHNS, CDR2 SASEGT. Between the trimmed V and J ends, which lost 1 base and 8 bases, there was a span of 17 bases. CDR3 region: CASSEDGGLPMGYTF. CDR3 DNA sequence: TGTGCCAGCAGTGAAGATGGGGGGCTGCCTATGGGCTACACCTTC.

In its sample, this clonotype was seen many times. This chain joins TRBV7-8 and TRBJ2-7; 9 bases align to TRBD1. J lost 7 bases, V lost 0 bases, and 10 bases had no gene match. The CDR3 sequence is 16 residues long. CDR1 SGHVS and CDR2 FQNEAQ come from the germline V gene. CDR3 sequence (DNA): TGTGCCAGCAGCTTAGCTGGACAGGGGTTAGCTTGGGAGCAGTACGTC. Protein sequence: CASSLAGQGLAWEQYV.

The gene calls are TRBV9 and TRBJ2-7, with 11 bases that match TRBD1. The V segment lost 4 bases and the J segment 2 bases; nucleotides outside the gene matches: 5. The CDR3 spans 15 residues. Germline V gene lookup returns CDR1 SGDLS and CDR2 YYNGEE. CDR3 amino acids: CASSPGQGATYEQYV. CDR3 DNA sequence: TGTGCCAGCAGCCCAGGACAGGGGGCCACCTACGAGCAGTACGTC.

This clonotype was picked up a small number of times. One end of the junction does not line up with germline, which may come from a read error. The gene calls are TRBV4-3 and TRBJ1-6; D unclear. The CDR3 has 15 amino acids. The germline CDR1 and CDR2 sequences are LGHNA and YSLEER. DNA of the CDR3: TGCGCCAGCAGCCAAGATAAGGGTAATAACTCACCCCTCCACTTT. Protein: CASSQDKGNNSPLHF.

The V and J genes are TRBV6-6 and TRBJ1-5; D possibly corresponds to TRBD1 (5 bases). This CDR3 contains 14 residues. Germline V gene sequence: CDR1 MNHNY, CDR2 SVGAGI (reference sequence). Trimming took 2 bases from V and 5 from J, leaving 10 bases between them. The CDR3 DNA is TGTGCCAGCAGTTACGAGGGGCTAGATCAGCCCCAGCATTTT. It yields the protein CASSYEGLDQPQHF.

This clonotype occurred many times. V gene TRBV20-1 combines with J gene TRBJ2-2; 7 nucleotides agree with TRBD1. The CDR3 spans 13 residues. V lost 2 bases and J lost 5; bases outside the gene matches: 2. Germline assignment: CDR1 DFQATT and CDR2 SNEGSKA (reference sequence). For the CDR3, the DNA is TGCAGTGCTAGACTGACAGGGACCGGGGAGCTGTTTTTT. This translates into CSARLTGTGELFF.

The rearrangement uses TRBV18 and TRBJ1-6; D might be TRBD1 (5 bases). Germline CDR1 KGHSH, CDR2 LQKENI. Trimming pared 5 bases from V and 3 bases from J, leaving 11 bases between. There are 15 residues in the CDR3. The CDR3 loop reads CASSSRDLYNSPLHF. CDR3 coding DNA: TGTGCCAGCTCATCCCGGGACCTCTATAATTCACCCCTCCACTTT.

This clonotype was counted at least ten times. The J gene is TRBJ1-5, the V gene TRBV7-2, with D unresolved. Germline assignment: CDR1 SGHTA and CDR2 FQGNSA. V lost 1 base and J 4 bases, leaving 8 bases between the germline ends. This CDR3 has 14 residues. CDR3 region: CASSLGSKNQPQHF. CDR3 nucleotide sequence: TGTGCCAGCAGCTTAGGGAGTAAGAATCAGCCCCAGCATTTT. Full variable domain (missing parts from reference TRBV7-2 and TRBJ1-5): GAGVSQSPSNKVTEKGKDVELRCDPISGHTALYWYRQSLGQGLEFLIYFQGNSAPDKSGLPSDRFSAERTGGSVSTLTIQRTQQEDSAVYLCASSLGSKNQPQHFGDGTRLSIL.

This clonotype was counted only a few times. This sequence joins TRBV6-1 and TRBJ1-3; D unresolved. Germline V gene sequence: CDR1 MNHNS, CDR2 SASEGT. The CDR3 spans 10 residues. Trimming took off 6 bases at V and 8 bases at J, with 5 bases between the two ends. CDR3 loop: CASRLDTIYF. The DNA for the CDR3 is TGTGCCAGCAGACTGGACACCATATATTTT.

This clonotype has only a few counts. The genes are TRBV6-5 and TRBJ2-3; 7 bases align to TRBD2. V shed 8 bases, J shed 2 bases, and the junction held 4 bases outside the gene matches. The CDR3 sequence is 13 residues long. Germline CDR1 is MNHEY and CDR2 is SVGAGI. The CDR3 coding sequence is TGTGCCAGCGGAGCGGGGTTCACAGATACGCAGTATTTT. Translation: CASGAGFTDTQYF.

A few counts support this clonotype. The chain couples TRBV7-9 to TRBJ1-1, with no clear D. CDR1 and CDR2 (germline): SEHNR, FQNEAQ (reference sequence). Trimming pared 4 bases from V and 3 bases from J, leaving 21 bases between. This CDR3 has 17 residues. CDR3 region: CASSSGPAHQKYTEAFF. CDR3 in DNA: TGTGCCAGCAGCTCCGGACCGGCGCACCAGAAATACACTGAAGCTTTCTTT.

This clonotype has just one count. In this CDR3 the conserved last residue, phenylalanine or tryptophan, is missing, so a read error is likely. The CDR3 sequence: CASSEDQGGYGYTS. The CDR3 coding sequence is TGTGCCAGCAGTGAAGACCAGGGGGGCTATGGCTACACCTCC. The J gene is TRBJ1-2, the V gene TRBV6-1, with 7 nucleotides matching TRBD1. With V trimmed by 1 base and J by 4 bases, 3 bases remained unmatched. The germline gives CDR1 MNHNS, CDR2 SASEGT. CDR3 length: 14 amino acids.

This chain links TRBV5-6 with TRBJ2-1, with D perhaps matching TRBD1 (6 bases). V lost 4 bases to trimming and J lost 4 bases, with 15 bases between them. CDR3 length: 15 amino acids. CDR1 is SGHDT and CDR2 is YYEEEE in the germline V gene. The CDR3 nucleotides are TGTGCCAGCAGCCCCAGTTGGGGGCCTTACAATGAGCAGTTCTTC. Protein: CASSPSWGPYNEQFF.

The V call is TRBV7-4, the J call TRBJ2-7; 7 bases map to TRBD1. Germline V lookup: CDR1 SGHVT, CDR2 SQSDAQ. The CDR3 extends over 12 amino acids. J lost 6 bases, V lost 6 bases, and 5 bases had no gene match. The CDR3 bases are TGTGCCAGCAGTTATGGGACAGCCGAGCAGTACTTC. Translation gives CASSYGTAEQYF.

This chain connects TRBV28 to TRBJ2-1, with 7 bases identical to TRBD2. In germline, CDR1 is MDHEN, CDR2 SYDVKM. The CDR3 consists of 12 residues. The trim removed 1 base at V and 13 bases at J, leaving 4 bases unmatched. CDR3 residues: CASSLSGEGQFF. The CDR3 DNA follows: TGTGCCAGCAGTTTATCGGGGGAGGGCCAGTTCTTC.

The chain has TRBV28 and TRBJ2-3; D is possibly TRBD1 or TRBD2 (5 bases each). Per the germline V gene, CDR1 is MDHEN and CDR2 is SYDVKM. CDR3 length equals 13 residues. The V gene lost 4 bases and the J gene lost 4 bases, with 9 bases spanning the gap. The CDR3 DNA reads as TGTGCCAGCAGTTGGGACCGCCCAGATACGCAGTATTTT. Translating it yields CASSWDRPDTQYF.

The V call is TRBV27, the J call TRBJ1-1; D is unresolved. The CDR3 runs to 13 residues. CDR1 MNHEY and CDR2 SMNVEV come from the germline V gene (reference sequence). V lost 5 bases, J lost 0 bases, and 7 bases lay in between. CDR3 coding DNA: TGTGCCAGCAGTCATACAGTGAACACTGAAGCTTTCTTT. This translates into CASSHTVNTEAFF.

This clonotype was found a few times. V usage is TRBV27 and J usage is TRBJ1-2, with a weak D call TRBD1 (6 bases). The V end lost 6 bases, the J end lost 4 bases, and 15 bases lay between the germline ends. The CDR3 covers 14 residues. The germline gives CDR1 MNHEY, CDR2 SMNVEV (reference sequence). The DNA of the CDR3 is TGTGCCAGCAGGGGGCAGGGGCGGTTCTATGGCTACACCTTC. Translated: CASRGQGRFYGYTF.

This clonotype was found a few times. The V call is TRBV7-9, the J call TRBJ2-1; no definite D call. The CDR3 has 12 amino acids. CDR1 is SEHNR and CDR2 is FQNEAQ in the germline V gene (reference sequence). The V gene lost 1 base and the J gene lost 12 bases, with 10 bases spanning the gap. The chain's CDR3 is CASSLVEMRQFF. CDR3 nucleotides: TGTGCCAGCAGCTTAGTGGAAATGAGGCAGTTCTTC.

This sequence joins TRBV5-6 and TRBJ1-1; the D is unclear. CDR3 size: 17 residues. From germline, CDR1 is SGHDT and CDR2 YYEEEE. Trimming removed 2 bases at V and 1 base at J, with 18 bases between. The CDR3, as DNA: TGTGCCAGCAGCTTCCCGTTCACGGGAACTCCGAACACTGAAGCTTTCTTT. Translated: CASSFPFTGTPNTEAFF.